Shown below are 7 T cell receptor beta chains from a single sample sequenced in a study of CD8 T cells in Susac syndrome. The authors reverse transcribed roughly 0.5 to 1 ug RNA with random hexamers. MiXCR was run by TCRdb on the immunoSEQ multiplex PCR reads, yielding one entry per CDR3 protein. The sample contains fewer than 200,000 distinct CDR3 sequences, approximately 94% of which appear only once. The sequenced material came from CD4+ T cells from PBMCs. Receptor source: a human donor in good health.

V is TRBV5-1 and J is TRBJ1-6; D possibly corresponds to TRBD1 (6 bases). Germline V lookup: CDR1 SGHRS, CDR2 YFSETQ. The CDR3 sequence is 16 residues long. V was pared by 3 bases and J by 14 bases, with 24 bases between. The CDR3 sequence: CASSSSRGSSAVTLHF. The CDR3 DNA follows: TGCGCCAGCAGCTCTTCCAGGGGCTCGTCGGCTGTGACCCTCCACTTT.

The rearrangement links TRBV29-1 to TRBJ1-2; 9 positions match TRBD1. Germline V gene sequence: CDR1 SQVTM, CDR2 ANQGSEA. J gave up 5 bases and V 6 bases, and 10 bases lay outside the gene matches. This CDR3 has 14 amino acids. The CDR3 sequence is CSVAATDRGYGYTF. CDR3 sequence (DNA): TGCAGCGTCGCCGCGACCGACAGGGGGTATGGCTACACCTTC.

This rearrangement joins TRBV7-2 to TRBJ1-6, with D possibly matching TRBD1 (5 bases). This CDR3 contains 13 residues. Germline assignment: CDR1 SGHTA and CDR2 FQGNSA. Trimming pared 5 bases from V and 11 bases from J, leaving 13 bases between. CDR3 amino acids: CASSLGLEPPLHF. The DNA of the CDR3 is TGTGCCAGCAGCCTGGGACTTGAACCACCCCTCCACTTT.

The gene calls are TRBV2 and TRBJ2-1; D is perhaps TRBD2 (7 bases). Germline V gene data show CDR1 as SNHLY and CDR2 as FYNNEI. V was pared by 6 bases and J by 4 bases, with 13 bases between. This CDR3 is built from 14 residues. Written as DNA, the CDR3 is TGTGCCAGCAGAGGCGGGGGCCCATACAATGAGCAGTTCTTC. It codes for CASRGGGPYNEQFF. Using reference TRBV2 and TRBJ2-1 for the parts outside the CDR3, the full variable domain is EPEVTQTPSHQVTQMGQEVILRCVPISNHLYFYWYRQILGQKVEFLVSFYNNEISEKSEIFDDQFSVERPDGSNFTLKIRSTKLEDSAMYFCASRGGGPYNEQFFGPGTRLTVL.

The chain uses TRBV5-1 and TRBJ2-5; possibly TRBD1 for D (5 bases). Germline V gives CDR1 SGHRS, CDR2 YFSETQ. The CDR3 is 14 residues long. V lost 7 bases and J 5 bases, leaving 18 bases between the germline ends. The CDR3 sequence is CASYQTGLGETQYF. The CDR3 DNA reads as TGCGCCAGCTACCAAACAGGCTTGGGGGAGACCCAGTACTTC.

The chain employs TRBV12-3 or TRBV12-4 and TRBJ1-1; unclear D gene. The CDR3 is 11 residues long. Trimming took off 3 bases at V and 4 bases at J, with 3 bases between the two ends. The CDR3 region has the DNA TGTGCCAGCAGTTTCTCCACTGAAGCTTTCTTT. The encoded protein is CASSFSTEAFF.

The chain carries TRBV11-1 and TRBJ2-2; D is uncertain. Per the germline V gene, CDR1 is SGHAT and CDR2 is FQDESV (reference sequence). The CDR3 runs 13 residues. The ends were cut back, 5 bases at V and 5 bases at J, with 9 bases in the middle. CDR3 sequence (DNA): TGTGCCAGCAGCCCCCGTAAGACCGGGGAGCTGTTTTTT. Translated: CASSPRKTGELFF.